This T cell receptor beta chain comes out of a study of monozygotic twins with inflammatory bowel disease. From the 5' RACE reads, TCRdb lists one entry per CDR3 protein and no DNA. The sample holds approximately 200,000 distinct CDR3 sequences. Study-level points and caveats: No repertoire similarity difference was seen between concordant and discordant twins; power was possibly limited.

Details on this clonotype: As yet, its antigen is unknown.

This CDR3 is built from 15 residues. Germline CDR1 reads LGHNA; CDR2 reads YNFKEQ. J is TRBJ2-5 and V is TRBV4-2; the D call from TCRdb, TRBD2, cannot be confirmed without DNA. The source of this sequence is a human donor with ulcerative colitis or Crohn's disease, or a healthy co-twin of an affected twin (not recorded which). The sequenced sample was blood. CDR3 protein: CASSQERGRSETQYF.